A single sample is the source of the 20 T cell receptor beta chains below, sequenced in a study of CD8+CD57+ T cells in acquired aplastic anemia. Whoever was chosen for sequencing had shown CD8+CD57+ cell expansion by flow cytometry. The use of genomic DNA as template underpinned the TCR beta VDJ and CDR3 profiling. TCRdb re-called the reads through MiXCR, storing one row per CDR3 protein. This table has around 430,000 distinct CDR3 sequences, around a third appearing once. The sample comprised sorted CD4+, CD8+, or CD8+CD57+ T cells (not recorded which) from PBMCs. These receptors all stem from a human donor with aplastic anemia.

This clonotype has a handful of counts. Compared with germline, one end of the junction differs, possibly owing to a read error. The chain recombines TRBV11-1 with TRBJ2-1; D gene uncertain. CDR1 and CDR2 (germline): SGHAT, FQDESV (reference sequence). CDR3 length: 12 residues. The CDR3 is CASSFVPTELFF. The CDR3 DNA is TGTGCCAGCAGCTTCGTTCCGACCGAGCTGTTCTTC.

The table lists this clonotype with many counts. The gene calls are TRBV14 and TRBJ1-1; D call uncertain. The CDR3 contains 14 residues. Germline V gives CDR1 SGHDN, CDR2 FVKESK. V dropped 0 bases and J dropped 6 bases, with 11 bases sitting between them. CDR3 amino acids: CASSQDYPVAEAFF. CDR3 nucleotide sequence: TGTGCCAGCAGCCAAGATTACCCCGTGGCTGAAGCTTTCTTT.

CDR3 in amino acids: CAISLQQGAGAFF. CDR3 nucleotide sequence: TGTGCCATCAGTCTGCAACAGGGGGCTGGAGCTTTCTTT. The J gene is TRBJ1-1, the V gene TRBV10-3, with TRBD1 matching 9 bases. The germline CDR1 and CDR2 sequences are ENHRY and SYGVKD. Trimming cost V 5 bases and J 10 bases; bases outside gene matches: 8. CDR3 length equals 13 residues.

This chain connects TRBV20-1 to TRBJ1-5; 7 positions match TRBD1. The germline gives CDR1 DFQATT, CDR2 SNEGSKA (reference sequence). The CDR3 length is 13 residues. J lost 6 bases, V lost 7 bases, and 9 bases had no gene match. CDR3 bases: TGCAGTGGGATCGGGACAGTTGGTCAGCCCCAGCATTTT. The encoded protein is CSGIGTVGQPQHF.

This clonotype has a count of ten or more. V and J are TRBV2 and TRBJ1-5; weak D call: TRBD1 (5 bases). Trimming stripped 7 bases from V and 4 bases from J, with 11 bases between. Germline CDR1 and CDR2: SNHLY and FYNNEI. The CDR3 loop spans 13 amino acids. The CDR3 spells CASTGWGNQPQHF. For the CDR3, the DNA is TGTGCCAGCACAGGGTGGGGGAATCAGCCCCAGCATTTT.

The chain combines TRBV7-9 with TRBJ1-1; D remains unclear. Trimming left V 5 bases short and J 3 bases short, with 13 bases between. Germline V CDR1 and CDR2: SEHNR, FQNEAQ (reference sequence). The CDR3 contains 14 residues. The CDR3 reads CASSGQRPDTEAFF. DNA for the CDR3: TGTGCCAGCAGCGGGCAGCGGCCCGACACTGAAGCTTTCTTT.

V is TRBV12-3 or TRBV12-4 and J is TRBJ2-3; 9 positions match TRBD2. The CDR3 sequence is 14 residues long. With V trimmed by 6 bases and J by 5 bases, 6 bases remained unmatched. CDR3 in DNA: TGTGCCAGCAGGCTAGCGGGGAAACAAGATACGCAGTATTTT. Protein sequence: CASRLAGKQDTQYF.

This clonotype was seen more than once but under ten times. CDR3 residues: CASIPRGEGTDTQYF. DNA of the CDR3: TGTGCCAGCATCCCCAGGGGAGAAGGGACAGATACGCAGTATTTT. The rearrangement uses TRBV19 and TRBJ2-3, with a weak D call TRBD1 (6 bases). The germline CDR1 and CDR2 sequences are LNHDA and SQIVND (reference sequence). The CDR3 length is 15 residues. V gave up 9 bases and J gave up 3 bases, with 19 bases separating them. The variable domain in full, with the rest retrieved from reference TRBV19 and TRBJ2-3, is DGGITQSPKYLFRKEGQNVTLSCEQNLNHDAMYWYRQDPGQGLRLIYYSQIVNDFQKGDIAEGYSVSREKKESFPLTVTSAQKNPTAFYLCASIPRGEGTDTQYFGPGTRLTVL.

This clonotype has a handful of counts. CDR3 nucleotides: TGTGCCAGCAGCCAACCAGCTACCGAGCAGTACTTC. Its protein product is CASSQPATEQYF. The chain couples TRBV3-1 to TRBJ2-7; D is uncertain. Germline loops: CDR1 LGHDT, CDR2 YNNKEL (reference sequence). Deletions cut 2 bases from V and 6 bases from J, with 8 bases between. The CDR3 sequence is 12 residues long.

Worth noting for this clonotype: This clone may be a read error of a much larger clone one base away. V is TRBV12-3 or TRBV12-4 and J is TRBJ1-2; D gene unclear. The CDR3 contains 12 residues. The CDR3 region has the DNA TGTGCCAGCAACCGGCTAGGGTATGGCTACATCTTC. As protein: CASNRLGYGYIF.

The J gene is TRBJ2-7, the V gene TRBV20-1, with 10 bases lining up with TRBD2. CDR3 length: 16 residues. V dropped 5 bases and J dropped 3; count of bases not matched to a gene: 13. Germline V CDR1 and CDR2: DFQATT, SNEGSKA (reference sequence). The CDR3 sequence is CSAPQSGTSDYYEQYF. CDR3 coding DNA: TGCAGTGCTCCCCAGTCCGGGACTAGCGACTACTACGAGCAGTACTTC.

This clonotype has a count of ten or more. The gene calls are TRBV20-1 and TRBJ2-3; D is unresolved. Looked up from germline, CDR1 is DFQATT and CDR2 is SNEGSKA (reference sequence). This CDR3 comprises 11 residues. Trimming pared 1 base from V and 10 bases from J, leaving 9 bases between. As DNA, the CDR3 is TGCAGTGCTAGAGTGGGAATTGCGCAGTATTTT. Amino acid sequence: CSARVGIAQYF.

The genes are TRBV7-9 and TRBJ2-7; D is possibly TRBD1 (5 bases). Germline V lookup: CDR1 SEHNR, CDR2 FQNEAQ (reference sequence). The ends were cut back, 5 bases at V and 6 bases at J, with 14 bases in the middle. The CDR3 contains 13 residues. This CDR3 is CASSQGNRGEQYF. The CDR3 region has the DNA TGTGCCAGCAGCCAGGGCAATAGAGGCGAGCAGTACTTC. Based on the CDR3 plus reference TRBV7-9 and TRBJ2-7, the full variable domain is DTGVSQNPRHKITKRGQNVTFRCDPISEHNRLYWYRQTLGQGPEFLTYFQNEAQLEKSRLLSDRFSAERPKGSFSTLEIQRTEQGDSAMYLCASSQGNRGEQYFGPGTRLTVT.

This clonotype was detected ten times or more. J is TRBJ1-2 and V is TRBV5-1; TRBD1 agrees at 7 bases. The V gene's germline CDR1 is SGHRS and CDR2 YFSETQ. The CDR3 contains 14 residues. With 4 bases clipped from V and 2 bases from J, the junction kept 5 bases outside the gene matches. CDR3 nucleotides: TGCGCCAGCAGCCCACAGGGACAGAACTATGGCTACACCTTC. It encodes CASSPQGQNYGYTF.

The rearrangement uses TRBV24-1 and TRBJ1-2; tentative D call: TRBD1 (5 bases). Trimming took off 5 bases at V and 4 bases at J, with 10 bases between the two ends. From germline, CDR1 is KGHDR and CDR2 SFDVKD. This CDR3 has 13 amino acids. CDR3 sequence: CATSAGWGYGYTF. Written as DNA, the CDR3 is TGTGCCACCAGTGCAGGGTGGGGCTATGGCTACACCTTC.

In regard to this clonotype: A much larger clone lies one base from this, so it may be a read error. The chain links TRBV24-1 to TRBJ1-4, with D perhaps TRBD1 (6 bases). The CDR3 covers 15 residues. Germline lookup yields CDR1 KGHDR and CDR2 SFDVKD. The CDR3, as DNA: TGTGCCCCCAGGAATCGGGACACAATTAATGAAAAACTGTTTTTT. Residues: CAPRNRDTINEKLFF.

This chain joins TRBV7-2 and TRBJ1-6; 7 nucleotides line up with TRBD1. Germline CDR1 SGHTA, CDR2 FQGNSA. The V segment lost 7 bases and the J segment 8 bases; nucleotides outside the gene matches: 5. This CDR3 is built from 13 residues. The CDR3, as DNA: TGTGCCAGCATCCCAACAGGGGATTCACCCCTCCACTTT. It translates to CASIPTGDSPLHF.

This clonotype was observed a few times. V and J are TRBV19 and TRBJ2-7; TRBD1 might be the D (5 bases). The germline CDR1 and CDR2 sequences are LNHDA and SQIVND (reference sequence). Trimming stripped 5 bases from V and 2 bases from J, with 16 bases between. This CDR3 spans 15 amino acids. CDR3 in amino acids: CASSQSGQGTYEQYF. The CDR3 DNA reads TGTGCCAGTAGTCAATCTGGGCAGGGAACCTACGAGCAGTACTTC.

Worth noting for this clonotype: A junction end diverges from the germline sequence, so it may reflect a read error. The chain employs TRBV5-4 and TRBJ2-6; TRBD1 aligns across 8 bases. Germline V gene lookup returns CDR1 SGHNT and CDR2 YYREEE (reference sequence). The CDR3 extends over 18 amino acids. CDR3 amino acids: CASSLGTGNLRGANVPTF. The DNA of the CDR3 is TGTGCCAGCAGCTTGGGGACAGGGAACCTAAGAGGGGCCAACGTCCCGACTTTC. Using reference TRBV5-4 and TRBJ2-6 for the parts outside the CDR3, the full variable domain is ETGVTQSPTHLIKTRGQQVTLRCSSQSGHNTVSWYQQALGQGPQFIFQYYREEENGRGNFPPRFSGLQFPNYSSELNVNALELDDSALYLCASSLGTGNLRGANVPTFGAGSRLTVL.

The chain combines TRBV30 with TRBJ1-1; D call uncertain. Germline-derived CDR1 and CDR2 are GTSNPN and SVGIG (reference sequence). Trimming took 2 bases from V and 1 from J, leaving 5 bases between them. The CDR3 is 12 residues long. Here the CDR3 DNA reads TGTGCCTGGAGTCCCGGGAACACTGAAGCTTTCTTT. Translated: CAWSPGNTEAFF.